A single sample gave rise to the 21 T cell receptor beta chains below, sequenced in a study of T-cell memory formation after mild COVID-19. TCRdb called the 5' RACE reads again in MiXCR, with one record for every CDR3 protein. The sample contains some 350,000 distinct CDR3 sequences, 15% to 20% of which appear only once. Sample: PBMCs or a T cell subset sorted from them (not recorded which). All receptors come from a man aged 18 to 30 who had mild COVID-19 (a few samples of this study predate the infection). Cell type and time point are not known.

There are a few counts of this clonotype. The V and J genes are TRBV7-8 and TRBJ2-7; possible D gene TRBD1, 5 bases. Per germline, CDR1 SGHVS and CDR2 FQNEAQ. The CDR3 is made up of 14 amino acids. Trimming removed 5 bases from V and 3 bases from J, with 14 bases in between. This chain's CDR3 is CASSPARGHYEQYF. DNA for the CDR3: TGTGCCAGCAGCCCGGCACGCGGACACTACGAGCAGTACTTC. Full variable domain (missing parts from reference TRBV7-8 and TRBJ2-7): GAGVSQSPRYKVAKRGQDVALRCDPISGHVSLFWYQQALGQGPEFLTYFQNEAQLDKSGLPSDRFFAERPEGSVSTLKIQRTQQEDSAVYLCASSPARGHYEQYFGPGTRLTVT.

This chain connects TRBV20-1 to TRBJ2-1, with 9 bases that match TRBD2. Germline CDR1 DFQATT, CDR2 SNEGSKA (reference sequence). This CDR3 region has 10 residues. Trimming took 5 bases from V and 13 from J; bases not matched to a gene: 3. CDR3 residues: CSAAGGIQFF. The CDR3 nucleotides are TGCAGTGCTGCGGGGGGGATTCAGTTCTTC.

This chain joins TRBV20-1 and TRBJ2-5; 8 nucleotides agree with TRBD1. The CDR3 is 13 residues long. The germline gives CDR1 DFQATT, CDR2 SNEGSKA (reference sequence). V trimming: 1 base; J trimming: 8 bases; junction bases outside the gene matches: 6. The DNA of the CDR3 is TGCAGTGCTAGAGGTCGTGACAGGGGTACCCAGTACTTC. It specifies CSARGRDRGTQYF.

V gene TRBV7-2 combines with J gene TRBJ2-2; D is possibly TRBD1 (6 bases). This CDR3 has 15 amino acids. The V gene lost 6 bases and the J gene lost 1 base, with 12 bases spanning the gap. Germline loops: CDR1 SGHTA, CDR2 FQGNSA. CDR3 sequence (DNA): TGTGCCAGCAGGAGACAGGTGTGGAACACCGGGGAGCTGTTTTTT. It is translated as CASRRQVWNTGELFF.

The rearrangement uses TRBV6-4 and TRBJ2-7, with D perhaps matching TRBD1 or TRBD2 (5 bases each). CDR3 length: 14 amino acids. Per germline, CDR1 MRHNA and CDR2 SNTAGT. V was trimmed by 8 bases and J by 5 bases, leaving 19 bases between them. CDR3 in amino acids: CASPTRERKDEQYV. CDR3 DNA: TGTGCCAGCCCGACCAGGGAGAGAAAGGACGAGCAGTACGTC.

Here the CDR3 DNA reads TGTGCCAGCAGAGACGCAGGATCTAGCACAGATACGCAGTATTTT. It is translated as CASRDAGSSTDTQYF. The rearrangement links TRBV6-5 to TRBJ2-3, with D uncertain. V lost 6 bases and J 0 bases, leaving 13 bases between the germline ends. Germline V gene sequence: CDR1 MNHEY, CDR2 SVGAGI. The length of the CDR3 is 15 residues.

The chain links TRBV12-5 to TRBJ2-2; 7 positions agree with TRBD2. The CDR3 is 16 residues long. With 5 bases clipped from V and 0 bases from J, the junction kept 6 bases outside the gene matches. In germline, CDR1 is LGHNT, CDR2 FRNRAP. CDR3 coding DNA: TGTGCTAGTGGTCGGAGGGCGGGGGCGAACACCGGGGAGCTGTTTTTT. Protein: CASGRRAGANTGELFF.

This clonotype was found a few times. The chain combines TRBV2 with TRBJ2-7; D is tentatively TRBD1 or TRBD2 (6 bases each). V lost 10 bases to trimming and J lost 3 bases, with 19 bases between them. The germline V gene encodes CDR1 SNHLY and CDR2 FYNNEI. The CDR3 length is 14 residues. The CDR3 bases are TGTGCCACCGAGGGGGGCCCAGAATACTACGAGCAGTACGTC. This encodes CATEGGPEYYEQYV.

This clonotype was found a few times. The V and J genes are TRBV5-5 and TRBJ2-1; the D gene is possibly TRBD2 (6 bases). This CDR3 is 14 amino acids long. V was cut by 0 bases and J by 10 bases, with 14 bases left in between. Germline loops: CDR1 SGHKS, CDR2 YYEKEE (reference sequence). The DNA of the CDR3 is TGTGCCAGCAGCTTGGGCGGGGCGCCGGGCGAGCAGTTCTTC. Protein sequence: CASSLGGAPGEQFF.

This rearrangement joins TRBV9 to TRBJ1-2, with D possibly being TRBD1 (5 bases). Germline CDR1 is SGDLS and CDR2 is YYNGEE. The CDR3 is 14 residues long. V lost 3 bases and J 6 bases, leaving 15 bases between the germline ends. DNA for the CDR3: TGTGCCAGCAGCGGCCAGGGAGGACGGGATGGCTACACCTTC. It specifies CASSGQGGRDGYTF.

This clonotype showed up just a few times. The chain couples TRBV7-2 to TRBJ2-2; D remains ambiguous. V was cut by 10 bases and J by 0 bases, with 21 bases left in between. Germline V lookup: CDR1 SGHTA, CDR2 FQGNSA. This CDR3 contains 17 residues. CDR3 sequence: CATLAAIQRPNTGELFF. The CDR3 coding sequence is TGTGCCACCCTCGCGGCGATCCAGAGACCGAACACCGGGGAGCTGTTTTTT.

J is TRBJ2-6 and V is TRBV30; D is ambiguous. The CDR3 extends over 14 amino acids. CDR1 GTSNPN and CDR2 SVGIG come from the germline V gene (reference sequence). Trimming removed 3 bases at V and 2 bases at J, with 8 bases between. In nucleotides, the CDR3 is TGTGCCTGGAGATGGGGTCCTGGGGCCAACGTCCTGACTTTC. Translation gives CAWRWGPGANVLTF.

V and J are TRBV2 and TRBJ1-1, with D perhaps matching TRBD1 (5 bases). This CDR3 contains 13 residues. Trimming removed 11 bases at V and 4 bases at J, with 17 bases between. Germline CDR1 SNHLY, CDR2 FYNNEI. The CDR3 here is CAGRGGGITEAFF. CDR3 sequence (DNA): TGTGCCGGAAGGGGCGGGGGTATCACTGAAGCTTTCTTT.

This clonotype was recorded a few times. The chain joins TRBV7-8 to TRBJ2-1; D gene uncertain. V shed 3 bases and J shed 4 bases, with 7 bases lying between them. Per the germline V gene, CDR1 is SGHVS and CDR2 is FQNEAQ. The CDR3 is made up of 13 amino acids. This chain's CDR3 is CASSFLGYNEQFF. The DNA for the CDR3 is TGTGCCAGCAGCTTCCTGGGTTACAATGAGCAGTTCTTC.

This chain uses TRBV7-2 with TRBJ2-1; 9 nucleotides match TRBD2. The V gene's germline CDR1 is SGHTA and CDR2 FQGNSA. The J segment lost 4 bases and the V segment lost 6 bases, leaving 7 bases of the junction unmatched. CDR3 size: 15 residues. CDR3 sequence reads: CASRSLAGVYNEQFF. The DNA for the CDR3 is TGTGCCAGCAGGTCTTTAGCGGGAGTTTACAATGAGCAGTTCTTC. Complete variable domain (other parts from reference TRBV7-2 and TRBJ2-1): GAGVSQSPSNKVTEKGKDVELRCDPISGHTALYWYRQSLGQGLEFLIYFQGNSAPDKSGLPSDRFSAERTGGSVSTLTIQRTQQEDSAVYLCASRSLAGVYNEQFFGPGTRLTVL.

The chain is built from TRBV6-5 and TRBJ1-5; TRBD1 matches 11 bases. This CDR3 region has 13 residues. Germline values: CDR1 MNHEY, CDR2 SVGAGI. J was trimmed by 10 bases and V by 8 bases; bases with no gene match: 7. CDR3 region: CASRRTGGEPQHF. The DNA for the CDR3 is TGTGCCAGCCGTAGGACAGGGGGCGAACCCCAGCATTTT.

The chain has TRBV20-1 and TRBJ2-6; no clear D gene. V dropped 7 bases and J dropped 2 bases, with 6 bases sitting between them. In germline, CDR1 is DFQATT, CDR2 SNEGSKA (reference sequence). The CDR3 consists of 12 residues. CDR3 residues: CSVITGANVLTF. CDR3 DNA sequence: TGCAGTGTTATCACTGGGGCCAACGTCCTGACTTTC.

Only a few counts were recorded for this clonotype. CDR3 sequence: CASSVPGQAFF. For the CDR3, the DNA is TGTGCCAGCAGTGTCCCGGGACAGGCTTTCTTT. The J gene is TRBJ1-1, the V gene TRBV6-5; 7 bases map to TRBD1. This CDR3 has 11 amino acids. The trim removed 5 bases at V and 11 bases at J, leaving 5 bases unmatched. Per the germline V gene, CDR1 is MNHEY and CDR2 is SVGAGI.

This chain joins TRBV5-1 and TRBJ1-5, with a possible D match to TRBD1 (5 bases). Trimming removed 5 bases at V and 2 bases at J, with 11 bases between. The length of the CDR3 is 14 residues. Germline CDR1 and CDR2: SGHRS and YFSETQ. CDR3 in amino acids: CASSQQGGNQPQHF. The CDR3 DNA reads as TGCGCCAGCAGTCAGCAGGGTGGCAATCAGCCCCAGCATTTT.

This clonotype was detected only a few times. V and J are TRBV2 and TRBJ2-3; the D call may be TRBD1 or TRBD2 (6 bases each). CDR1 SNHLY and CDR2 FYNNEI come from the germline V gene. The CDR3 covers 14 residues. Trimming stripped 7 bases from V and 1 base from J, with 12 bases between. Here the CDR3 DNA reads TGTGCCAGCAAGAGGGGGGAGCGCACAGATACGCAGTATTTT. Translated, it gives CASKRGERTDTQYF.

This clonotype was seen more than once but under ten times. The rearrangement uses TRBV20-1 and TRBJ1-1; 7 bases fit TRBD1. There are 13 residues in the CDR3. V shed 3 bases and J 4 bases; nucleotides not matched to a gene: 5. Germline V CDR1 and CDR2: DFQATT, SNEGSKA (reference sequence). CDR3 amino acids: CSARDDRATEAFF. CDR3 sequence (DNA): TGCAGTGCTAGGGATGACAGGGCCACTGAAGCTTTCTTT.